The 20 T cell receptor beta chains presented below share a single source sample, sequenced in a study of identical twins. Using its own MiXCR run on the 5' RACE reads, TCRdb lists one record per CDR3 protein. The sample records hundreds of thousands of distinct CDR3 sequences, roughly 20% being singletons. This sample was shared with a second study, whose subject was T cells expressing NK-cell markers.

Sequencing was carried out using PBMCs. These TCRs come from a woman between 18 and 29 years old in good health.

V is TRBV20-1 and J is TRBJ2-5; no definite D call. Germline CDR1 DFQATT, CDR2 SNEGSKA (reference sequence). The V end was cut by 0 bases, the J end by 1 base, with 9 bases between. The CDR3 consists of 14 residues. The CDR3 DNA is TGCAGTGCTAGAGAGGTGAACCTCCAAGAGACCCAGTACTTC. Protein product: CSAREVNLQETQYF.

The rearrangement uses TRBV20-1 and TRBJ2-3; weak D call: TRBD1 (5 bases). The CDR3 runs 14 residues. The germline CDR1 and CDR2 sequences are DFQATT and SNEGSKA (reference sequence). V lost 0 bases, J lost 4 bases, and 11 bases lay in between. CDR3 sequence: CSARDYRGSDTQYF. Here the CDR3 DNA reads TGCAGTGCTAGAGATTATAGGGGTTCAGATACGCAGTATTTT.

The table lists this clonotype with a few counts. This rearrangement joins TRBV27 to TRBJ2-7; the match to TRBD1 covers 8 bases. The ends lost 6 bases at V and 6 bases at J; junction bases unmatched: 10. Germline CDR1 is MNHEY and CDR2 is SMNVEV (reference sequence). This CDR3 is 14 amino acids long. The CDR3 coding sequence is TGTGCCAGCAGCAAATTCGGACAGGGCGGCGAGCAGTACTTC. Its translation: CASSKFGQGGEQYF.

There are a few counts of this clonotype. The V call is TRBV4-1, the J call TRBJ2-7; TRBD2 matches at 11 bases. The CDR3 extends over 17 amino acids. The germline gives CDR1 MGHRA, CDR2 YSYEKL. V dropped 0 bases and J dropped 2; count of bases not matched to a gene: 6. This CDR3 reads CASSQDTSGRAAYEQYF. The CDR3, as DNA: TGCGCCAGCAGCCAAGATACTAGCGGGAGAGCGGCCTACGAGCAGTACTTC.

The genes are TRBV7-9 and TRBJ2-1; TRBD2 is a possible D gene (6 bases). V lost 3 bases and J 12 bases, leaving 18 bases between the germline ends. The CDR3 consists of 14 residues. Germline assignment: CDR1 SEHNR and CDR2 FQNEAQ (reference sequence). The CDR3 is CASSLSIRELGQFF. CDR3 DNA: TGTGCCAGCAGCTTGTCCATTCGGGAGCTTGGGCAGTTCTTC.

This clonotype was recorded many times. V gene TRBV20-1 combines with J gene TRBJ2-3, with a possible D match to TRBD2 (5 bases). V lost 6 bases and J lost 4, with 14 bases in between. The CDR3 is 13 residues long. In germline, CDR1 is DFQATT, CDR2 SNEGSKA (reference sequence). The CDR3 DNA is TGCAGTGCAGCAAAGGAGGATGCAGATACGCAGTATTTT. Residues: CSAAKEDADTQYF.

The chain carries TRBV3-1 and TRBJ1-5; D gene uncertain. The length of the CDR3 is 13 residues. Trimming took 4 bases from V and 3 from J, leaving 7 bases between them. The germline CDR1 and CDR2 sequences are LGHDT and YNNKEL (reference sequence). CDR3 residues: CASSPYVNQPQHF. The CDR3, as DNA: TGTGCCAGCAGCCCGTATGTCAATCAGCCCCAGCATTTT.

The chain links TRBV5-6 to TRBJ2-6; D is ambiguous. This CDR3 contains 16 residues. The V end was cut by 0 bases, the J end by 0 bases, with 7 bases between. Germline-derived CDR1 and CDR2 are SGHDT and YYEEEE. CDR3: CASSLGVHSGANVLTF. The CDR3 DNA reads as TGTGCCAGCAGCTTGGGGGTACACTCTGGGGCCAACGTCCTGACTTTC.

This chain uses TRBV12-3 or TRBV12-4 with TRBJ1-1; perhaps TRBD1 as D (5 bases). V lost 0 bases and J 3 bases, leaving 11 bases between the germline ends. The CDR3 covers 15 residues. CDR3: CASSLAREGDTEAFF. CDR3 DNA sequence: TGTGCCAGCAGTTTAGCCAGGGAAGGTGACACTGAAGCTTTCTTT.

This clonotype has just a few counts. The CDR3 sequence: CASRPGIGNTGELFF. CDR3 coding DNA: TGTGCCAGCAGACCAGGGATAGGGAACACCGGGGAGCTGTTTTTT. This sequence joins TRBV7-9 and TRBJ2-2; TRBD1 might be the D (5 bases). The CDR3 is 15 amino acids. Germline V CDR1 and CDR2: SEHNR, FQNEAQ (reference sequence). Trimming removed 6 bases at V and 1 base at J, with 12 bases between.

This clonotype has ten or more counts. J is TRBJ2-3 and V is TRBV5-1, with 10 bases identical to TRBD2. Germline V gene sequence: CDR1 SGHRS, CDR2 YFSETQ. V lost 1 base to trimming and J lost 2 bases; unmatched junction nucleotides: 4. CDR3 length: 16 residues. CDR3 bases: TGCGCCAGCAGCTTGTCAGCGGGAGGGGACACAGATACGCAGTATTTT. Protein sequence: CASSLSAGGDTDTQYF.

This clonotype has at least ten counts. The rearrangement links TRBV7-9 to TRBJ2-7, with 7 bases lining up with TRBD1. Trimming cost V 2 bases and J 2 bases; bases outside gene matches: 6. The CDR3 runs 15 residues. CDR1 is SEHNR, CDR2 FQNEAQ, per germline (reference sequence). The CDR3 DNA reads as TGTGCCAGCAGCTTACACCCAGGGGGAGCCTACGAGCAGTACTTC. Protein product: CASSLHPGGAYEQYF. The full variable domain, rest sourced from reference TRBV7-9 and TRBJ2-7, is DTGVSQNPRHKITKRGQNVTFRCDPISEHNRLYWYRQTLGQGPEFLTYFQNEAQLEKSRLLSDRFSAERPKGSFSTLEIQRTEQGDSAMYLCASSLHPGGAYEQYFGPGTRLTVT.

In this sample, this clonotype turned up a few times. The genes are TRBV7-9 and TRBJ1-1; D might be TRBD1 (5 bases). The CDR3 is 16 residues long. Germline CDR1 and CDR2: SEHNR and FQNEAQ (reference sequence). With 4 bases removed from V and 5 bases from J, the gap between germline ends came to 20 bases. The CDR3 is CASSSPQGGVYTEAFF. The CDR3 coding sequence is TGTGCCAGCAGCTCCCCCCAGGGAGGGGTGTATACTGAAGCTTTCTTT.

This clonotype was counted ten times or more. This chain connects TRBV2 to TRBJ2-3, with D hard to call. V lost 3 bases to trimming and J lost 4 bases, with 8 bases between them. CDR1 SNHLY and CDR2 FYNNEI come from the germline V gene. This CDR3 comprises 13 residues. The CDR3 reads CASSDLRADTQYF. CDR3 DNA: TGTGCCAGCAGTGACTTGCGCGCAGATACGCAGTATTTT.

The chain carries TRBV20-1 and TRBJ1-1; D remains unclear. The germline CDR1 and CDR2 sequences are DFQATT and SNEGSKA (reference sequence). CDR3 size: 11 residues. Trimming took 4 bases from V and 2 from J, leaving 5 bases between them. CDR3 nucleotide sequence: TGCAGTGCTATGCGAAACACTGAAGCTTTCTTT. It translates to CSAMRNTEAFF.

The V gene is TRBV4-1, the J gene TRBJ2-1, with TRBD2 as a possible D gene (6 bases). In germline, CDR1 is MGHRA, CDR2 YSYEKL. Deletions cut 0 bases from V and 2 bases from J, with 11 bases between. The length of the CDR3 is 16 residues. CDR3 loop: CASSQEGGLPYNEQFF. In DNA form, the CDR3 reads TGCGCCAGCAGCCAAGAGGGCGGACTACCCTACAATGAGCAGTTCTTC.

V gene TRBV5-6 combines with J gene TRBJ2-5; no firm D call. Germline values: CDR1 SGHDT, CDR2 YYEEEE. The length of the CDR3 is 13 residues. V was clipped by 1 base and J by 1 base, with 5 bases between them. The CDR3 reads CASSLYRQETQYF. CDR3 nucleotides: TGTGCCAGCAGCTTGTATCGCCAAGAGACCCAGTACTTC.

The rearrangement joins TRBV12-3 or TRBV12-4 to TRBJ2-3; maybe TRBD2 (5 bases). Trimming removed 6 bases at V and 2 bases at J, with 12 bases between. This CDR3 has 14 residues. The CDR3 region is CASRAGEYTDTQYF. The CDR3 DNA sequence: TGTGCCAGCAGAGCCGGGGAGTACACAGATACGCAGTATTTT.

The chain carries TRBV6-2 or TRBV6-3 and TRBJ2-7; no clear D. The germline gives CDR1 MNHEY, CDR2 SVGEGT. Trimming shortened V by 2 bases and J by 6 bases, and 11 bases separated the two germline ends. The CDR3 runs 13 residues. CDR3 loop: CASSYTENAEQYF. CDR3 DNA: TGTGCCAGCAGTTACACGGAAAACGCCGAGCAGTACTTC.

This clonotype was counted between two and nine times. The chain employs TRBV12-3 or TRBV12-4 and TRBJ1-2; perhaps TRBD1 as D (5 bases). CDR3 size: 16 residues. V dropped 6 bases and J dropped 4 bases, with 21 bases sitting between them. CDR3 DNA: TGTGCCAGCAGCTCCCCGCGGGGCAGAACGGGCTATGGCTACACCTTC. Protein sequence: CASSSPRGRTGYGYTF.